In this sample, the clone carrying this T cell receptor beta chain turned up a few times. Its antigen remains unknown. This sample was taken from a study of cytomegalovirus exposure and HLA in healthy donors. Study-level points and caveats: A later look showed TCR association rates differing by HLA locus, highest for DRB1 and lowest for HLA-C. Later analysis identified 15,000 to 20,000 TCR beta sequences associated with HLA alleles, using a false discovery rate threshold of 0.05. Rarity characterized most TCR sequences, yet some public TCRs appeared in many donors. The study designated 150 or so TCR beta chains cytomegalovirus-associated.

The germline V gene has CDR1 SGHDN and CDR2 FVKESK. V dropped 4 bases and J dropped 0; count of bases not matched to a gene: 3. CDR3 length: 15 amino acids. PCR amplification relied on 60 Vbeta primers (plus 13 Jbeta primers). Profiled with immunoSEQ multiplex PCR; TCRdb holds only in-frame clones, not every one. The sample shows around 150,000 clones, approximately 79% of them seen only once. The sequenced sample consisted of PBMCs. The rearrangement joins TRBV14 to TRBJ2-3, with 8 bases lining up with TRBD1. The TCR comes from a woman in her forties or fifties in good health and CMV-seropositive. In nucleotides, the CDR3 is TGTGCCAGCAGCCCCCGACAGGGGAGCACAGATACGCAGTATTTT. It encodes CASSPRQGSTDTQYF.